A selection of T cell receptor beta chains follows, all from one sample in a study of cytomegalovirus exposure and HLA in healthy donors. Libraries were prepared by immunoSEQ multiplex PCR; TCRdb keeps only in-frame clonotypes and omits some of them. This repertoire includes fewer than 100,000 clones. Source material: PBMCs. The receptors were sampled from a man aged 50-60 years in good health and CMV-seronegative. The conserved cysteine and the conserved F or W are not part of the CDR3 here. Fields, in order: V gene, J gene, CDR3 protein.

TRBV28	TRBJ1-2	ASRTSNYGYT
TRBV10-3	TRBJ2-7	AISERRDRASEQY
TRBV6-5	TRBJ1-4	ASSYQTGVNEKLF
TRBV5-1	TRBJ1-2	ASSLSGQGQWGYGYT
TRBV27	TRBJ2-5	ASRRQETQY
TRBV15	TRBJ1-6	ATSRQGASNSPLH
TRBV27	TRBJ2-7	ASTTGLSYEQY
TRBV5-1	TRBJ1-4	ASSLADPRVNEKLF
TRBV7-2	TRBJ1-2	ASSPQGSYGYT
TRBV5-1	TRBJ2-7	ASSLAKSRFPYEQY
TRBV6-5	TRBJ1-2	ASSYSRHTTNYGYT
TRBV7-2	TRBJ1-6	ASSLVQGINSPLH
TRBV2	TRBJ2-1	ASKKRGDNEQF
TRBV6-1	TRBJ2-7	ASSERHLGGESYEQY
TRBV29-1	TRBJ2-7	SVAEHSGGSYEQY
TRBV10-3	TRBJ1-1	AISESRGVPTEAF
TRBV2	TRBJ2-7	ASSVERGAYEQY
TRBV9	TRBJ1-4	ASSGGYRGGEKLF
TRBV5-1	TRBJ1-1	ASSPVPGQGRNTEAF
TRBV7-9	TRBJ1-2	ASSSSEANSPNYGYT
TRBV9	TRBJ1-6	ASSETGTGDSPLH
TRBV5-1	TRBJ2-3	ASRASAPTDTQY
TRBV19	TRBJ1-2	ASSMGTGANYGYT
TRBV25-1	TRBJ2-6	ASSEQGVSGANVLT
TRBV18	TRBJ2-3	ASSPNPSVSTDTQY
TRBV30	TRBJ1-5	AWSAGGYQPQH
TRBV11-1	TRBJ1-6	ASSSTGVGNSPLH
TRBV7-9	TRBJ2-7	ASSSNTGYEQY